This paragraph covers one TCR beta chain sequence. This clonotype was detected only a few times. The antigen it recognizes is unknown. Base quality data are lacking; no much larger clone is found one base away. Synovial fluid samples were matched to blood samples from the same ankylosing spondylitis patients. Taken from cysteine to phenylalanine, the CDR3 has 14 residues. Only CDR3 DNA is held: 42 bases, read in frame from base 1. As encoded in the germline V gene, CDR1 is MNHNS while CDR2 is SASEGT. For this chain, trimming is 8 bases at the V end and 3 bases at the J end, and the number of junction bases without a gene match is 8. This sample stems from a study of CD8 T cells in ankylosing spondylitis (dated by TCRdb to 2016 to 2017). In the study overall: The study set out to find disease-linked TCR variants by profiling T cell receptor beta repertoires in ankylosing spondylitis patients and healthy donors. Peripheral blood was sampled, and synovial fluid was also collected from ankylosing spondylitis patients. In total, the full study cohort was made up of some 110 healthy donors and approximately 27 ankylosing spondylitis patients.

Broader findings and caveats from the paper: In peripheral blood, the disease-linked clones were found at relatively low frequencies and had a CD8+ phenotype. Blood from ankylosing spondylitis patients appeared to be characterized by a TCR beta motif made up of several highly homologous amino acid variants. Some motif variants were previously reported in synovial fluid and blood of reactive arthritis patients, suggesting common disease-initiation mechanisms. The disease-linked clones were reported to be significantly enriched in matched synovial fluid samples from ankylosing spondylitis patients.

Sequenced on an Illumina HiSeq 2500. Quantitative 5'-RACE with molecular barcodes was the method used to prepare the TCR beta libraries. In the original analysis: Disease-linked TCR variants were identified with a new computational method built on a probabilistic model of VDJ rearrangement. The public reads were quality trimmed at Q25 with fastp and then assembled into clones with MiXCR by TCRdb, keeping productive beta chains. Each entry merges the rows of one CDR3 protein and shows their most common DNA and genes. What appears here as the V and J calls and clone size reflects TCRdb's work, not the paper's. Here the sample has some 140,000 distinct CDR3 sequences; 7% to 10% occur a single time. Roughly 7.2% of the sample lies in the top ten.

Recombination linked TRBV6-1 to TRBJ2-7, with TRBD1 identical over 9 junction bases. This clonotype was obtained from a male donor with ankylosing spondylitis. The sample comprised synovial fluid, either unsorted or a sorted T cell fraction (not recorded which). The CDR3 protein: CASGSGTGIYEQYF. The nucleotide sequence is TGTGCCAGCGGATCCGGGACAGGGATCTACGAGCAGTACTTC.